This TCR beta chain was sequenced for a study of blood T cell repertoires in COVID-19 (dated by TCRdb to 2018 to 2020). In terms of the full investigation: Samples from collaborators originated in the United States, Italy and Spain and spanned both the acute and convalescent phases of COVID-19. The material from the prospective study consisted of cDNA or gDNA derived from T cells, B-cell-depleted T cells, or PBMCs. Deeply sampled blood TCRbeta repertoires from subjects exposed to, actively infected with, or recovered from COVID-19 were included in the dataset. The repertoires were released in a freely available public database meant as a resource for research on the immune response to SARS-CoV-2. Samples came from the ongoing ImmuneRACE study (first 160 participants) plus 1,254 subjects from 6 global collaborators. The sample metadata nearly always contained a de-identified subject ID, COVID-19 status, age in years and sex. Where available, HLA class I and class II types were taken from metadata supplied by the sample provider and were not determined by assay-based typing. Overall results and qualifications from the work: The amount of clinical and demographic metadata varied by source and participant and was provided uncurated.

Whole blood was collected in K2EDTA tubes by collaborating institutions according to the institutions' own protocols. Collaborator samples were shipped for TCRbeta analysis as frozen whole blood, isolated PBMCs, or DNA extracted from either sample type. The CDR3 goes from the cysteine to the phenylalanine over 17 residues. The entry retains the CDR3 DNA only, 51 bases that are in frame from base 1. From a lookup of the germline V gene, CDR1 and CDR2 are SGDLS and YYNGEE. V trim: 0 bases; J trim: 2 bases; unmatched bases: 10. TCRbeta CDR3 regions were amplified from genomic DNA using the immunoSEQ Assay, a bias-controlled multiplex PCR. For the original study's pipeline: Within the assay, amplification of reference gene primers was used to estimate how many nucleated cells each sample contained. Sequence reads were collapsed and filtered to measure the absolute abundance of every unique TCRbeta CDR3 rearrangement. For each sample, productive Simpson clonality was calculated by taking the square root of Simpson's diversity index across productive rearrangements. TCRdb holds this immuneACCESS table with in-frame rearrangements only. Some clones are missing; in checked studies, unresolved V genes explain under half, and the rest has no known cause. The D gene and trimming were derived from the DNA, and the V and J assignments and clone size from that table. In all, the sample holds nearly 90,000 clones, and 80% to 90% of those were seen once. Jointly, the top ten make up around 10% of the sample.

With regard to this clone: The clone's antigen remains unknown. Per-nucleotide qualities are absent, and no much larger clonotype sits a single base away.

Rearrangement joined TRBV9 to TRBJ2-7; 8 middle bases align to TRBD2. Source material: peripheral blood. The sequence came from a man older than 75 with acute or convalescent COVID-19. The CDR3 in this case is CASSVDPGLGSPYEQYF. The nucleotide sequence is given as TGTGCCAGCAGCGTAGACCCGGGACTAGGTTCCCCCTACGAGCAGTACTTC.